The next 12 T cell receptor beta chains were all read from a single sample in a study of blood T cell repertoires in COVID-19. Some clones are missing from TCRdb's copy, which holds only in-frame ones; the method was immunoSEQ multiplex PCR. The repertoire includes more than 150,000 clones, 86% of them detected once, and less than 25% sits in the top ten. Sequences were obtained from peripheral blood. These receptors came from a man between 70 and 80 years old with active or convalescent COVID-19.

The rearrangement uses TRBV6-5 and TRBJ1-4; 9 nucleotides agree with TRBD1. CDR1 MNHEY and CDR2 SVGAGI come from the germline V gene. The CDR3 extends over 14 amino acids. J lost 5 bases, V lost 7 bases, and 5 bases had no gene match. CDR3 sequence (DNA): TGTGCCAGCACGACAGGGGGTATAAATGAAAAACTGTTTTTT. Protein sequence: CASTTGGINEKLFF.

The J gene is TRBJ2-1, the V gene TRBV11-2; 9 nucleotides line up with TRBD2. There are 16 residues in the CDR3. The V and J ends lost 5 bases and 5 bases, in that order; junction bases with no gene match: 10. Germline lookup yields CDR1 SGHAT and CDR2 FQNNGV. The CDR3 loop reads CASSTIGLARHNEQFF. CDR3 nucleotide sequence: TGTGCCAGCAGCACTATAGGACTAGCGCGCCACAATGAGCAGTTCTTC. Supplemented by reference TRBV11-2 and TRBJ2-1, the full variable domain reads EAGVAQSPRYKIIEKRQSVAFWCNPISGHATLYWYQQILGQGPKLLIQFQNNGVVDDSQLPKDRFSAERLKGVDSTLKIQPAKLEDSAVYLCASSTIGLARHNEQFFGPGTRLTVL.

The genes are TRBV29-1 and TRBJ2-5; possible D gene TRBD1, 6 bases. CDR3 length: 13 residues. The germline gives CDR1 SQVTM, CDR2 ANQGSEA. Trimming cost V 5 bases and J 5 bases, with 15 bases left between them. DNA of the CDR3: TGCAGCGTTTCCCAGGGACATCGGGAGACCCAGTACTTC. This codes for CSVSQGHRETQYF.

The chain carries TRBV12-3 or TRBV12-4 and TRBJ1-1; TRBD1 might be the D (6 bases). The CDR3 is 13 residues long. V shed 7 bases and J shed 4 bases, with 13 bases lying between them. CDR3 DNA: TGTGCCAGCACCCTGGACAGCGGCACTGAAGCTTTCTTT. It specifies CASTLDSGTEAFF.

J is TRBJ1-6 and V is TRBV18, with unresolved D. Germline V lookup: CDR1 KGHSH, CDR2 LQKENI. The CDR3 is 13 residues long. Trimming removed 2 bases at V and 14 bases at J, with 13 bases between. The CDR3 region has the DNA TGTGCCAGCTCACCAGCGGCAGGAGGGACCCTCCACTTT. Residues: CASSPAAGGTLHF.

The chain combines TRBV2 with TRBJ1-5, with D maybe TRBD1 (5 bases). Germline values: CDR1 SNHLY, CDR2 FYNNEI. The V and J ends lost 5 bases and 5 bases respectively, with 7 bases between them. This CDR3 is built from 12 residues. CDR3 nucleotides: TGTGCCAGCAGTCTCAGGGATCAGCCCCAGCATTTT. Translation: CASSLRDQPQHF.

The chain couples TRBV7-2 to TRBJ2-5; D is perhaps TRBD2 (5 bases). The germline V gene encodes CDR1 SGHTA and CDR2 FQGNSA. Trimming took off 5 bases at V and 0 bases at J, with 10 bases between the two ends. The CDR3 spans 14 residues. The CDR3, as DNA: TGTGCCAGCAGCGCTCCGGGGAACCAAGAGACCCAGTACTTC. This encodes CASSAPGNQETQYF.

V is TRBV19 and J is TRBJ2-3; the D is unclear. The V gene lost 3 bases and the J gene lost 0 bases, with 7 bases spanning the gap. The CDR3 is 14 residues long. Per germline, CDR1 LNHDA and CDR2 SQIVND (reference sequence). CDR3: CASSILLSTDTQYF. DNA of the CDR3: TGTGCCAGTAGTATCCTACTAAGCACAGATACGCAGTATTTT.

CDR3 nucleotide sequence: TGTGCCAGCAGCCTCCGGGTAATCCGGGGGGATGGCAATCAGCCCCAGCATTTT. Translated: CASSLRVIRGDGNQPQHF. The chain carries TRBV5-5 and TRBJ1-5, with D perhaps matching TRBD1 (5 bases). With 4 bases removed from V and 2 bases from J, the gap between germline ends came to 22 bases. This CDR3 comprises 18 residues. Germline lookup yields CDR1 SGHKS and CDR2 YYEKEE (reference sequence).

V and J are TRBV11-2 and TRBJ2-5; TRBD1 agrees at 10 bases. Trimming took 0 bases from V and 5 from J; bases not matched to a gene: 6. The germline CDR1 and CDR2 sequences are SGHAT and FQNNGV. The CDR3 length is 16 residues. Written as DNA, the CDR3 is TGTGCCAGCAGCTTAGACTTGGGACAGGGGTTCGAGACCCAGTACTTC. Protein: CASSLDLGQGFETQYF. Together with reference TRBV11-2 and TRBJ2-5, the CDR3 gives the full variable domain: EAGVAQSPRYKIIEKRQSVAFWCNPISGHATLYWYQQILGQGPKLLIQFQNNGVVDDSQLPKDRFSAERLKGVDSTLKIQPAKLEDSAVYLCASSLDLGQGFETQYFGPGTRLLVL.

The V gene is TRBV4-3, the J gene TRBJ1-1; D gene unclear. The germline V and J ends were trimmed by 1 base and 1 base, with 16 bases remaining between them. The germline CDR1 and CDR2 sequences are LGHNA and YSLEER. The CDR3 runs to 17 residues. The CDR3 nucleotides read TGCGCCAGCAGCCAAGGGCCTAAAACCACTAGGAACACTGAAGCTTTCTTT. It is translated as CASSQGPKTTRNTEAFF.

The chain uses TRBV29-1 and TRBJ2-7; D is unresolved. Trimming removed 0 bases at V and 4 bases at J, with 10 bases between. This CDR3 spans 13 amino acids. Per the germline V gene, CDR1 is SQVTM and CDR2 is ANQGSEA. Here the CDR3 reads CSVEDRVGYEQYF. CDR3 DNA sequence: TGCAGCGTTGAAGATCGGGTAGGTTACGAGCAGTACTTC.